A single sample gave rise to the 10 T cell receptor beta chains below, sequenced in a study of blood T cell repertoires in COVID-19. Assay: immunoSEQ multiplex PCR; the TCRdb copy retains only in-frame clones and omits some. The table records over 200,000 clones, approximately 86% of them present only once. The source material was peripheral blood. Receptors originate from a woman aged 25 to 39 with acute or convalescent COVID-19.

This clone was counted once. The chain carries TRBV7-2 and TRBJ2-2; 8 bases agree with TRBD1. The germline CDR1 and CDR2 sequences are SGHTA and FQGNSA. The CDR3 runs 15 residues. V trimming: 4 bases; J trimming: 4 bases; junction bases outside the gene matches: 5. The CDR3 bases are TGTGCCAGCAGCTCTCAGGGGGCTGGCACCGGGGAGCTGTTTTTT. It translates to CASSSQGAGTGELFF.

The CDR3: CASSLAAGEYGELFF. As DNA, the CDR3 is TGTGCCAGCAGCTTAGCGGCAGGGGAGTACGGGGAGCTGTTTTTT. The chain employs TRBV7-9 and TRBJ2-2; TRBD1 is a possible D gene (6 bases). Trimming cost V 0 bases and J 7 bases, with 12 bases left between them. From germline, CDR1 is SEHNR and CDR2 FQNEAQ (reference sequence). The CDR3 totals 15 residues.

The chain links TRBV7-6 to TRBJ2-3; TRBD2 is a possible D gene (5 bases). Germline CDR1 reads SGHVS; CDR2 reads FNYEAQ. V was trimmed by 1 base and J by 1 base, leaving 15 bases between them. This CDR3 is built from 17 residues. In nucleotides, the CDR3 is TGTGCCAGCAGCTTAGATCAGTCAGCGGAAGGCACAGATACGCAGTATTTT. Its protein product is CASSLDQSAEGTDTQYF.

The chain links TRBV30 to TRBJ2-7; D is perhaps TRBD2 (6 bases). The CDR3 covers 13 residues. CDR1 GTSNPN and CDR2 SVGIG come from the germline V gene (reference sequence). The V end lost 3 bases, the J end lost 2 bases, and 11 bases lay between the germline ends. In DNA form, the CDR3 reads TGTGCCTGGAGGATGACGGGAGCCTACGAGCAGTACTTC. It translates to CAWRMTGAYEQYF. Full variable domain (outside the CDR3, taken from reference TRBV30 and TRBJ2-7): SQTIHQWPATLVQPVGSPLSLECTVEGTSNPNLYWYRQAAGRGLQLLFYSVGIGQISSEVPQNLSASRPQDRQFILSSKKLLLSDSGFYLCAWRMTGAYEQYFGPGTRLTVT.

V usage is TRBV7-3 and J usage is TRBJ2-3; D remains ambiguous. Germline-derived CDR1 and CDR2 are SGHTA and FQGTGA. CDR3 length equals 15 residues. The ends were cut back, 1 base at V and 0 bases at J, with 8 bases in the middle. The chain's CDR3 is CASSLIGGSTDTQYF. The CDR3 nucleotides read TGTGCCAGCAGCTTAATTGGCGGAAGCACAGATACGCAGTATTTT.

Note on this clone: Other DNA sequences of this sample code for an identical CDR3. CDR3 nucleotide sequence: TGCGCCAGCAGCCAAGATTGGGGGGGGAACACTGAAGCTTTCTTT. Translation gives CASSQDWGGNTEAFF. The chain couples TRBV4-3 to TRBJ1-1, with a tentative D call TRBD1 (5 bases). Between the trimmed V and J ends, which lost 0 bases and 1 base, there was a span of 9 bases. This CDR3 contains 15 residues. Germline loops: CDR1 LGHNA, CDR2 YSLEER.

The chain has TRBV5-4 and TRBJ2-1; tentatively, D is TRBD2 (5 bases). The CDR3 runs 16 residues. Between the trimmed V and J ends, which lost 0 bases and 0 bases, there was a span of 10 bases. Germline CDR1 is SGHNT and CDR2 is YYREEE (reference sequence). For the CDR3, the DNA is TGTGCCAGCAGCTTGGATAGCGTGCGCTCCTACAATGAGCAGTTCTTC. Its translation is CASSLDSVRSYNEQFF. Drawing the rest from reference TRBV5-4 and TRBJ2-1, the complete variable domain is ETGVTQSPTHLIKTRGQQVTLRCSSQSGHNTVSWYQQALGQGPQFIFQYYREEENGRGNFPPRFSGLQFPNYSSELNVNALELDDSALYLCASSLDSVRSYNEQFFGPGTRLTVL.

The V gene is TRBV6-4, the J gene TRBJ2-6; no reliable D call. The V gene's germline CDR1 is MRHNA and CDR2 SNTAGT. The CDR3 spans 14 residues. Trimming removed 2 bases at V and 4 bases at J, with 6 bases between. The CDR3 region is CASSDISGANVLTF. The CDR3, as DNA: TGTGCCAGCAGTGACATCTCCGGGGCCAACGTCCTGACTTTC.

CDR3 bases: TGTGCCAGCACCACTTGGGACAGGGGGACAGATACGCAGTATTTT. This gives the protein CASTTWDRGTDTQYF. The chain has TRBV6-5 and TRBJ2-3; 11 bases map to TRBD1. V was clipped by 7 bases and J by 3 bases; unmatched bases: 6. This CDR3 has 15 amino acids. CDR1 is MNHEY and CDR2 is SVGAGI in the germline V gene.

This chain links TRBV4-1 with TRBJ1-3; D unclear. CDR1 is MGHRA, CDR2 YSYEKL, per germline. There are 15 residues in the CDR3. The V end lost 0 bases, the J end lost 3 bases, and 9 bases lay between the germline ends. The DNA of the CDR3 is TGCGCCAGCAGCCAAGACCCGGGAGGTGGAAACACCATATATTTT. This translates into CASSQDPGGGNTIYF.